What follows is one TCR beta chain and its context. Antigen: not known. The PCR employed 60 Vbeta primers together with 13 Jbeta primers. Original analysis: Later reanalysis found 60 million to 90 million unique TCR beta chains, around 10 million of them shared. Sequencing was performed with immunoSEQ multiplex PCR; in TCRdb, only in-frame clones are kept and a portion is missing. V, J and clone size reflect that table, while D and trimming were determined from the DNA. The top ten clones hold around 12% of a sample with some 120,000 clones, about 80% of them seen once. Germline CDR1 and CDR2: MNHEY and SMNVEV (reference sequence). Losses at the gene ends were 4 bases for V and 1 base for J; bases not matched to a gene: 8. The CDR3 runs to 16 residues. These data come from a study of cytomegalovirus exposure and HLA in healthy donors. Study summary: Previous work identified 95 million to 120 million unique TCR beta sequences from around 200 million T cells.

Study-level results: Earlier findings revealed that most TCR beta V segments proved productive either about 87% or about 30% of the time.

The chain recombines TRBV27 with TRBJ2-7, with 9 bases aligning to TRBD1. The TCR sequence derives from a woman aged 40 to 50 in good health and CMV-seropositive. Material for sequencing was PBMCs. The CDR3 nucleotides are TGTGCCAGCAGTTCCTATATGGGGACAGGGTCCTACGAGCAGTACTTC. Encoded protein: CASSSYMGTGSYEQYF.